This T cell receptor beta chain was identified in a study of blood T cell repertoires in COVID-19 (dated by TCRdb to 2020 to 2022). Regarding the study in general: For ImmuneRACE Cohort 3, a participant was defined as recovered based on two consecutive negative NP/OP PCR tests, clearance by a healthcare professional, or resolution of symptoms. Samples covering the acute and convalescent phases of COVID-19 were provided by collaborators in the United States, Italy and Spain. The prospective study material was composed of cDNA or gDNA derived from T cells, B-cell-depleted T cells, or PBMCs. The dataset comprised deeply sampled blood TCRbeta repertoires from subjects exposed to, actively infected with, or recovered from COVID-19. The repertoires were made available in a free public database intended to serve as a resource for research on the immune response to SARS-CoV-2. Samples came from the ongoing ImmuneRACE study (first 160 participants) plus 1,254 subjects from 6 global collaborators. Sample metadata almost always included a de-identified subject ID, COVID-19 status, age in years and sex. Where available, HLA class I and class II types were obtained from metadata supplied by the sample provider rather than from assay-based typing.

The CDR3 runs 16 residues from the cysteine to the phenylalanine. Of the read, only the CDR3 DNA is kept; its 48 bases are in frame from base 1. The germline V gene encodes CDR1 LNHNV and CDR2 YYDKDF (reference sequence). V is cut back by 0 bases and J by 0 bases, with 4 bases in the junction unmatched. Broader findings and caveats from the paper: The quantity of clinical and demographic metadata differed by source and by participant and was supplied without curation.

Enrolling through a virtual design, the prospective study's participants ranged in age from roughly 18 to 89 years and lived across more than 20 United States geographic areas. In the prospective study, cohorts were assigned on the basis of participant-reported clinical history obtained from a screening survey and a study questionnaire. In the prospective study, whole blood, serum and a nasopharyngeal or oropharyngeal swab were collected from each participant by mobile phlebotomists. Additional blood draws and questionnaires over an approximately 2-month period could optionally be provided by prospective study participants. Before DNA extraction, prospective study blood samples were shipped either frozen or at room temperature. About this clone itself: Its recognized antigen is unknown. No much larger clonotype is one base removed from it; base qualities were not supplied.

TCRbeta CDR3 regions were amplified from genomic DNA using the immunoSEQ Assay, a bias-controlled multiplex PCR. The study's processing was this. Nucleated cell counts per sample were estimated from amplification of reference gene primers within the assay. Sequence reads were collapsed and filtered to measure the absolute abundance of every unique TCRbeta CDR3 rearrangement. Productive Simpson clonality was computed per sample as the square root of Simpson's diversity index over productive rearrangements. TCRdb took over this immuneACCESS table, retaining in-frame rearrangements with V and J assigned. Such tables are incomplete; in checked studies, under half of the missing clones stem from an unresolved V gene, and the remainder is unexplained. That table supplies the V and J calls and clone size; D and trimming were determined from the DNA. Recorded for this sample are under 400,000 clones; around 87% of them occurred a single time. Around 1.9% of the sample lies in the top ten.

The chain is assembled from TRBV15 and TRBJ2-5, with 7 central nucleotides matching TRBD2. The sequenced sample was PBMCs or T cells enriched from blood (not recorded which). The source is a man aged 35-49 years in a cohort exposed to, infected with or recovered from COVID-19 (not recorded which). The DNA reads TGTGCCACCAGCAGAGAGGGGGGAGGGTACCAAGAGACCCAGTACTTC. Its translation reads: CATSREGGGYQETQYF.